This TCR beta chain was captured by sequencing in a study of early T cells in non-severe SARS-CoV-2 infection. The table lists this clonotype with a count of one. After removal of 4 bases from V and 8 bases from J, the junction contained 5 bases not matched to a gene. The CDR3 covers 13 residues. Germline V gene sequence: CDR1 SQVTM, CDR2 ANQGSEA. TCRdb passed the 5' RACE reads through MiXCR, listing each CDR3 protein once. The sample shows 57,000 or so distinct CDR3 sequences, about 12% of them seen only once. The chain has TRBV29-1 and TRBJ1-4; the match to TRBD1 covers 9 bases. The sample here was whole blood, taken at baseline. The source of this sequence is an adult who was a healthcare worker with PCR-confirmed SARS-CoV-2 infection or an uninfected control (not recorded which). The donor label of this sample is uncertain. The CDR3: CSVGGGTGEKLFF. The CDR3 DNA reads as TGCAGCGTTGGCGGCGGGACAGGGGAAAAACTGTTTTTT.